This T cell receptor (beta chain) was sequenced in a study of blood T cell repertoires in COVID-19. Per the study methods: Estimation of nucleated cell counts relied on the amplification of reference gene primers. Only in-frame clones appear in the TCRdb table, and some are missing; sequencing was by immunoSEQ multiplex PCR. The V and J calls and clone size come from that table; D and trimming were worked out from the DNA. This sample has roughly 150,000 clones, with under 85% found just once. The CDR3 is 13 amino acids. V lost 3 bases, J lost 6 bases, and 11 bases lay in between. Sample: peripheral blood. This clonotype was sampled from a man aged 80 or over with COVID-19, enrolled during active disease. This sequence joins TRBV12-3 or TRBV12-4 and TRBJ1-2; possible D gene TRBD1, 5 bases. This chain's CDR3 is CASSFRNRNGYTF. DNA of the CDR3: TGTGCCAGCAGTTTTAGGAACAGGAATGGCTACACCTTC.